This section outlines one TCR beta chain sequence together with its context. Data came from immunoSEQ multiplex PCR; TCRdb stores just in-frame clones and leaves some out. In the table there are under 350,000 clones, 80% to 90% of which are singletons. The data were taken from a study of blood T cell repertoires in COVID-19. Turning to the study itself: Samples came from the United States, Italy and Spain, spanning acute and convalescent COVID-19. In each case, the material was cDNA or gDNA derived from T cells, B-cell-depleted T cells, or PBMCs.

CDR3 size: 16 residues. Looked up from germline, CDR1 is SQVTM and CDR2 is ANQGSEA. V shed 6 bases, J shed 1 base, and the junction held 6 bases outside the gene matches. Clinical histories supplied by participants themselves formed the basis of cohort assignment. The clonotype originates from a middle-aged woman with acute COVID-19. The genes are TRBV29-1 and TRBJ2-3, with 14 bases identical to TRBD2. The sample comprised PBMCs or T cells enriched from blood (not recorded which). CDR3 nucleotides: TGCAGCGTGACTAAGGGACTAGCGGGAGGCACAGATACGCAGTATTTT. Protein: CSVTKGLAGGTDTQYF.